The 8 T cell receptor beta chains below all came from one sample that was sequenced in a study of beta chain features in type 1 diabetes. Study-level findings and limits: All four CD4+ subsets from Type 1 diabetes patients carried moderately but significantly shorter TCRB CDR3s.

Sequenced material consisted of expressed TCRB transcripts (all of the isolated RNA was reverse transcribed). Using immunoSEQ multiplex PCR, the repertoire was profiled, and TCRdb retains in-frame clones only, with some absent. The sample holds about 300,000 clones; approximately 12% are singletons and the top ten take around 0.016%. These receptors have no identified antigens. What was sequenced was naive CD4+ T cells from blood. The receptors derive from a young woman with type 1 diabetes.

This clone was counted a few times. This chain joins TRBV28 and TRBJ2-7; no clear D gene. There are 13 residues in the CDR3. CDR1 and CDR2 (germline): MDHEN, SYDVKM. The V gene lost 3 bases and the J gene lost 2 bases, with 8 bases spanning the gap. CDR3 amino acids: CASSLSKTYEQYF. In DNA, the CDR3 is TGTGCCAGCAGTTTGTCTAAGACCTACGAGCAGTACTTC. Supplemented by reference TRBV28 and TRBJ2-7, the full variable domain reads DVKVTQSSRYLVKRTGEKVFLECVQDMDHENMFWYRQDPGLGLRLIYFSYDVKMKEKGDIPEGYSVSREKKERFSLILESASTNQTSMYLCASSLSKTYEQYFGPGTRLTVT.

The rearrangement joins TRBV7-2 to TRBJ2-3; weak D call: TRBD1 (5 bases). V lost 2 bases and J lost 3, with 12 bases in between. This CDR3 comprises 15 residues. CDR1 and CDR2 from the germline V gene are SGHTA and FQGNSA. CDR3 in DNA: TGTGCCAGCAGCTTATCCCTAGGGGTAACAGATACGCAGTATTTT. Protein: CASSLSLGVTDTQYF.

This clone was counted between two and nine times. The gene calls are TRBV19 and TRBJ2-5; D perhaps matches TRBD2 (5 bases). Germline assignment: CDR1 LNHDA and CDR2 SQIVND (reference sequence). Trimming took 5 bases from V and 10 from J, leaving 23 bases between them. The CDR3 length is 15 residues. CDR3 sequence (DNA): TGTGCCAGTAGTCCGAAGGGTGGACTGCGACAACTCCAGTACTTC. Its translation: CASSPKGGLRQLQYF. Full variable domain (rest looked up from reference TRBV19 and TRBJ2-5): DGGITQSPKYLFRKEGQNVTLSCEQNLNHDAMYWYRQDPGQGLRLIYYSQIVNDFQKGDIAEGYSVSREKKESFPLTVTSAQKNPTAFYLCASSPKGGLRQLQYFGPGTRLLVL.

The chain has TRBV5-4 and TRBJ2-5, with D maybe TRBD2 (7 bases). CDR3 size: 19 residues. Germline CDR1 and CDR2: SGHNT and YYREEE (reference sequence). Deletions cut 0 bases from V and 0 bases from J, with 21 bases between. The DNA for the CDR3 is TGTGCCAGCAGCTTGGGAGGAGGGGGGGGAAGAAGGTACCAAGAGACCCAGTACTTC. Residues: CASSLGGGGGRRYQETQYF.

CDR3: CASSRYGTSYEQYF. DNA of the CDR3: TGTGCCAGCAGTCGATACGGGACTAGCTACGAGCAGTACTTC. V is TRBV27 and J is TRBJ2-7; TRBD2 matches at 8 bases. CDR1 and CDR2 (germline): MNHEY, SMNVEV (reference sequence). The CDR3 length is 14 residues. V was pared by 5 bases and J by 3 bases, with 6 bases of the junction left unmatched.

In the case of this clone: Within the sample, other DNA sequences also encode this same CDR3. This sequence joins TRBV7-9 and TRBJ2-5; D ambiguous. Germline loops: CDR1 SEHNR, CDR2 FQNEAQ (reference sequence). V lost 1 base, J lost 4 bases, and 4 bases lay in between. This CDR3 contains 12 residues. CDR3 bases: TGTGCCAGCAGCTTAGTCTCAGAGACCCAGTACTTC. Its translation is CASSLVSETQYF.

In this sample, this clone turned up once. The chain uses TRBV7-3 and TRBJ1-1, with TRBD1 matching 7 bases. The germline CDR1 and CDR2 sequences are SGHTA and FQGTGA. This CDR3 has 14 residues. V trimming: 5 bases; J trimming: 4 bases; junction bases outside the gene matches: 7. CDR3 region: CASSPQGGGTEAFF. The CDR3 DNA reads TGTGCCAGCAGCCCCCAGGGGGGAGGCACTGAAGCTTTCTTT.

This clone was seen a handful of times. CDR3 sequence: CASSQVPGSNEKLFF. The CDR3 DNA follows: TGCGCCAGCAGCCAAGTTCCAGGCTCAAATGAAAAACTGTTTTTT. This chain connects TRBV4-3 to TRBJ1-4; D is undetermined. From germline, CDR1 is LGHNA and CDR2 YSLEER. The V gene lost 1 base and the J gene lost 5 bases, with 11 bases spanning the gap. The CDR3 is made up of 15 amino acids.